This is a list of T cell receptor beta chains from one sample in a study of T cell responses to AZD1222 COVID-19 vaccine. TCRdb keeps only in-frame clones here, not all; method: immunoSEQ multiplex PCR. The sample holds approximately 180,000 clones, around nine tenths seen once. The input for sequencing was peripheral blood, taken on day 0 of AZD1222 vaccination. Receptors originate from an adult in good health. Both conserved end residues are part of each CDR3. The order of the fields is J gene, V gene, CDR3 protein.

j_call: TRBJ2-7
v_call: TRBV19
cdr3_aa: CASSPLTSGGPHSYEQYF

j_call: TRBJ1-3
v_call: TRBV5-1
cdr3_aa: CASSPRGGMSGNTIYF

j_call: TRBJ1-5
v_call: TRBV6-5
cdr3_aa: CASSRGTDLNQPQHF

j_call: TRBJ1-6
v_call: TRBV4-1
cdr3_aa: CASSQEGGRNYNSPLHF

j_call: TRBJ1-6
v_call: TRBV3-1/TRBV3-2
cdr3_aa: CASSSRLPQGNNSPLHF

j_call: TRBJ1-3
v_call: TRBV6-5
cdr3_aa: CASSYAGTGVENPIYF

j_call: TRBJ2-7
v_call: TRBV3-1/TRBV3-2
cdr3_aa: CASSHSGGPYEQYF

j_call: TRBJ2-7
v_call: TRBV3-1/TRBV3-2
cdr3_aa: CASSQDPRASYEQYF

j_call: TRBJ1-5
v_call: TRBV6-5
cdr3_aa: CASRPDRGFNQPQHF

j_call: TRBJ2-1
v_call: TRBV7-9
cdr3_aa: CASSLVRGNEQFF

j_call: TRBJ2-1
v_call: TRBV2
cdr3_aa: CASAPGRGPNEQFF

j_call: TRBJ2-1
v_call: TRBV5-1
cdr3_aa: CASSLGGGHASDEQFF

j_call: TRBJ2-1
v_call: TRBV19
cdr3_aa: CASSPDRGAYNEQFF

j_call: TRBJ1-3
v_call: TRBV15
cdr3_aa: CATSRELGAGNTIYF

j_call: TRBJ2-3
v_call: TRBV29-1
cdr3_aa: CSVEDQGGTDTQYF

j_call: TRBJ2-7
v_call: TRBV29-1
cdr3_aa: CSVRTGSSYEQYF

j_call: TRBJ2-5
v_call: TRBV7-9
cdr3_aa: CASSLALAPQDF

j_call: TRBJ1-6
v_call: TRBV7-5
cdr3_aa: CARSLGDDSPLHF

j_call: TRBJ1-2
v_call: TRBV3-1/TRBV3-2
cdr3_aa: CASSQRSGPNYGYTF

j_call: TRBJ1-1
v_call: TRBV2
cdr3_aa: CASKKGAGTEAFF

j_call: TRBJ1-1
v_call: TRBV15
cdr3_aa: CATSSYPEPEAFF

j_call: TRBJ2-1
v_call: TRBV7-2
cdr3_aa: CASSLEGLAGYNEQFF

j_call: TRBJ1-4
v_call: TRBV5-1
cdr3_aa: CASSEGTGGRGEKLFF

j_call: TRBJ1-2
v_call: TRBV7-9
cdr3_aa: CASSLAVMSPNYGYTF

j_call: TRBJ2-7
v_call: TRBV7-8
cdr3_aa: CASSLEDEQYF

j_call: TRBJ2-1
v_call: TRBV5-4
cdr3_aa: CASRTRNEQFF

j_call: TRBJ1-2
v_call: TRBV10-3
cdr3_aa: CAISESWQPYGYTF

j_call: TRBJ1-2
v_call: TRBV18
cdr3_aa: CASSTTGERGGYTF

j_call: TRBJ1-4
v_call: TRBV7-9
cdr3_aa: CASSGGTATNEKLFF

j_call: TRBJ2-6
v_call: TRBV5-4
cdr3_aa: CASSTYRGESGANVLTF

j_call: TRBJ2-5
v_call: TRBV2
cdr3_aa: CASHPGTSGQETQYF

j_call: TRBJ1-1
v_call: TRBV25-1
cdr3_aa: CASRGQGGTEAFF

j_call: TRBJ1-4
v_call: TRBV27
cdr3_aa: CASGNRGSNEKLFF

j_call: TRBJ2-7
v_call: TRBV4-3
cdr3_aa: CASSQDIVGLEQYF

j_call: TRBJ2-7
v_call: TRBV27
cdr3_aa: CASSGDSYYEQYF

j_call: TRBJ1-2
v_call: TRBV25-1
cdr3_aa: CASSESKAGTGPFHTF